The 21 T cell receptor beta chains given below trace back to one sample, sequenced in a study of blood T cell repertoires in COVID-19 (TCRdb year 2020). The method behind the library was the immunoSEQ multiplex PCR assay. Sourced from immuneACCESS, this table was stored by TCRdb with only in-frame sequences that have V and J called. A share of the clones is absent; for the studies checked, an unresolved V gene accounts for under half, and the remainder has no known explanation. Recorded for this sample are around 300,000 clones; 85% of them occurred a single time. The ten largest clones add up to less than 4.5% of the sample. The sequenced sample consisted of peripheral blood. The receptor source for this set is a woman aged 45-60 years with active or convalescent COVID-19.

The chain joins TRBV3-1 (or the pseudogene TRBV3-2) to TRBJ1-2; D possibly corresponds to TRBD1 (6 bases). The CDR3 extends over 13 amino acids. V dropped 3 bases and J dropped 6 bases, with 11 bases sitting between them. In germline, CDR1 is LGHDT, CDR2 YNNKEL (reference sequence). The CDR3 sequence: CASSHGGRDGYTF. The CDR3, as DNA: TGTGCCAGCAGCCATGGGGGCAGGGATGGCTACACCTTC.

This chain joins TRBV6-2 or TRBV6-3 and TRBJ1-1; D is unclear. V was shortened by 0 bases and J by 10 bases, with 12 bases between the two germline ends. CDR1 and CDR2 (germline): MNHEY, SVGEGT. The CDR3 extends over 13 amino acids. CDR3 sequence: CASSYSTGRSAFF. CDR3 in DNA: TGTGCCAGCAGTTACTCTACGGGGAGGTCAGCTTTCTTT.

V and J are TRBV6-1 and TRBJ2-1; TRBD2 matches at 10 bases. Germline loops: CDR1 MNHNS, CDR2 SASEGT. This CDR3 comprises 16 residues. V lost 4 bases, J lost 4 bases, and 7 bases stayed unmatched. In DNA, the CDR3 is TGTGCCAGCAGTGCCCTAGCGGGAGTGGGATACAATGAGCAGTTCTTC. Translating it yields CASSALAGVGYNEQFF.

The V call is TRBV27, the J call TRBJ1-3, with 7 bases that match TRBD1. The germline V gene has CDR1 MNHEY and CDR2 SMNVEV (reference sequence). This CDR3 spans 15 amino acids. V was clipped by 6 bases and J by 2 bases; unmatched bases: 7. CDR3 residues: CASSLTGTAGNTIYF. As DNA, the CDR3 is TGTGCCAGCAGCCTAACCGGGACAGCTGGAAACACCATATATTTT.

This clone was seen only once. The V call is TRBV18, the J call TRBJ2-5; TRBD1 aligns across 8 bases. V lost 8 bases to trimming and J lost 4 bases; unmatched junction nucleotides: 9. This CDR3 spans 14 amino acids. CDR1 and CDR2 from the germline V gene are KGHSH and LQKENI. DNA of the CDR3: TGTGCCAGCGCAGGACCTGACAGGGGAGAGACCCAGTACTTC. Amino acid sequence: CASAGPDRGETQYF.

This chain connects TRBV2 to TRBJ2-1; 8 nucleotides line up with TRBD2. The CDR3 contains 17 residues. Germline assignment: CDR1 SNHLY and CDR2 FYNNEI. The junction had 12 bases not matched to a gene; V was cut back by 1 base and J by 7 bases. This chain's CDR3 is CASSEESPGLVKNEQFF. CDR3 nucleotides: TGTGCCAGCAGTGAAGAATCGCCGGGACTAGTCAAAAATGAGCAGTTCTTC.

The chain couples TRBV9 to TRBJ2-2, with D perhaps TRBD2 (5 bases). The V gene's germline CDR1 is SGDLS and CDR2 YYNGEE. V was clipped by 0 bases and J by 0 bases, with 12 bases between them. The CDR3 runs to 17 residues. The CDR3 DNA reads as TGTGCCAGCAGCGTAGCTCGGGAACTCGCGAACACCGGGGAGCTGTTTTTT. This sequence encodes CASSVARELANTGELFF.

The count of this clone is one. The chain employs TRBV28 and TRBJ2-1; the D gene is possibly TRBD2 (6 bases). This CDR3 region has 12 residues. Trimming shortened V by 8 bases and J by 4 bases, and 9 bases separated the two germline ends. The germline V gene has CDR1 MDHEN and CDR2 SYDVKM. CDR3 in amino acids: CASRTTYNEQFF. In DNA form, the CDR3 reads TGTGCCAGCCGGACTACATACAATGAGCAGTTCTTC. Full variable domain (outside the CDR3, taken from reference TRBV28 and TRBJ2-1): DVKVTQSSRYLVKRTGEKVFLECVQDMDHENMFWYRQDPGLGLRLIYFSYDVKMKEKGDIPEGYSVSREKKERFSLILESASTNQTSMYLCASRTTYNEQFFGPGTRLTVL.

This chain connects TRBV6-5 to TRBJ1-6; the D is unclear. Germline assignment: CDR1 MNHEY and CDR2 SVGAGI. The CDR3 is 13 amino acids. V was trimmed by 2 bases and J by 6 bases, leaving 5 bases between them. The CDR3 region has the DNA TGTGCCAGCAGTTACCAGGCTAATTCACCCCTCCACTTT. It is translated as CASSYQANSPLHF.

The chain uses TRBV7-3 and TRBJ2-3; TRBD2 matches at 9 bases. After removal of 5 bases from V and 1 base from J, the junction contained 7 bases not matched to a gene. Germline-derived CDR1 and CDR2 are SGHTA and FQGTGA. This CDR3 is 16 amino acids long. As DNA, the CDR3 is TGTGCCAGCAGCCCTGGGCGGACTAGCGGCACAGATACGCAGTATTTT. This gives the protein CASSPGRTSGTDTQYF.

V usage is TRBV6-2 or TRBV6-3 and J usage is TRBJ2-7, with TRBD1 matching over 10 bases. Per germline, CDR1 MNHEY and CDR2 SVGEGT. The CDR3 covers 14 residues. V shed 4 bases, J shed 2 bases, and the junction held 2 bases outside the gene matches. This CDR3 reads CASSWDRGPYEQYF. CDR3 DNA: TGTGCCAGCAGTTGGGACAGGGGTCCCTACGAGCAGTACTTC.

The chain links TRBV2 to TRBJ1-5; 10 nucleotides line up with TRBD1. This CDR3 is built from 14 residues. The V segment lost 4 bases and the J segment 6 bases; nucleotides outside the gene matches: 3. The germline V gene has CDR1 SNHLY and CDR2 FYNNEI. The CDR3 region is CASSGQGAIQPQHF. The CDR3 nucleotides read TGTGCCAGCAGTGGACAGGGGGCAATTCAGCCCCAGCATTTT.

The V call is TRBV6-5, the J call TRBJ1-6; D not certain. Germline CDR1 and CDR2: MNHEY and SVGAGI. Trimming pared 0 bases from V and 5 bases from J, leaving 11 bases between. The CDR3 is made up of 16 amino acids. The CDR3 DNA sequence: TGTGCCAGCAGTTACTCGCTCTCGCAGAATAATTCACCCCTCCACTTT. As protein: CASSYSLSQNNSPLHF.

This chain uses TRBV5-1 with TRBJ2-3; the match to TRBD1 covers 7 bases. The CDR3 runs 15 residues. Losses at the gene ends were 3 bases for V and 1 base for J; bases not matched to a gene: 5. CDR1 SGHRS and CDR2 YFSETQ come from the germline V gene. Here the CDR3 DNA reads TGCGCCAGCAGCTCCCAGGGGGAAGGCACAGATACGCAGTATTTT. This gives the protein CASSSQGEGTDTQYF.

This clone has only a few counts. The chain has TRBV14 and TRBJ2-7; TRBD2 aligns across 8 bases. Germline V gene sequence: CDR1 SGHDN, CDR2 FVKESK. Unmatched junction bases numbered 2, after V lost 4 bases and J lost 3 bases. This CDR3 spans 13 amino acids. This chain's CDR3 is CASSPGTSYEQYF. CDR3 DNA sequence: TGTGCCAGCAGCCCCGGGACTAGCTACGAGCAGTACTTC.

This clone is a singleton in its sample. The rearrangement uses TRBV2 and TRBJ2-5; 12 nucleotides line up with TRBD2. The V and J ends lost 2 bases and 5 bases, in that order; junction bases with no gene match: 9. In germline, CDR1 is SNHLY, CDR2 FYNNEI. The CDR3 runs 17 residues. For the CDR3, the DNA is TGTGCCAGCAGTGAAAGATTACTAGCGGGAGGAGGGGAGACCCAGTACTTC. Encoded protein: CASSERLLAGGGETQYF.

The chain couples TRBV29-1 to TRBJ2-7; the match to TRBD2 covers 9 bases. This CDR3 has 16 residues. J gave up 1 base and V 4 bases, and 11 bases lay outside the gene matches. Germline V gene lookup returns CDR1 SQVTM and CDR2 ANQGSEA. CDR3 DNA sequence: TGCAGCGTTGTATTGGCGGGAGGGCCGGGATCCTACGAGCAGTACTTC. It specifies CSVVLAGGPGSYEQYF.

This clone was observed a handful of times. The genes are TRBV20-1 and TRBJ1-1; D not certain. The V gene's germline CDR1 is DFQATT and CDR2 SNEGSKA (reference sequence). The CDR3 extends over 11 amino acids. The V gene lost 3 bases and the J gene lost 7 bases, with 9 bases spanning the gap. DNA of the CDR3: TGCAGTGCTAGTCCGACTATTGAAGCTTTCTTT. This encodes CSASPTIEAFF.

The chain is built from TRBV5-1 and TRBJ2-3, with TRBD2 identical over 8 bases. Germline CDR1 SGHRS, CDR2 YFSETQ. J lost 0 bases, V lost 2 bases, and 17 bases had no gene match. This CDR3 comprises 20 residues. The CDR3, as DNA: TGCGCCAGCAGCTTAACTGGGGGAGCGGGAGTGGCTGCTAGCACAGATACGCAGTATTTT. Residues: CASSLTGGAGVAASTDTQYF.

This clone was observed a handful of times. The chain has TRBV13 and TRBJ2-3; TRBD2 agrees at 9 bases. Trimming at V came to 4 bases and at J to 2 bases, leaving 16 bases not matched to a gene. This CDR3 is 19 amino acids long. Germline CDR1 PRHDT, CDR2 FYEKMQ (reference sequence). DNA for the CDR3: TGTGCCAGCAGCTATTCTACCTCTTGGGTAGCGGGAGTCACAGATACGCAGTATTTT. Translating gives CASSYSTSWVAGVTDTQYF.

The chain is built from TRBV19 and TRBJ2-5, with TRBD2 as a possible D gene (6 bases). V gave up 5 bases and J gave up 2 bases, with 15 bases separating them. The CDR3 extends over 15 amino acids. CDR1 LNHDA and CDR2 SQIVND come from the germline V gene (reference sequence). The CDR3 loop is CASSLAGGEQETQYF. DNA of the CDR3: TGTGCCAGTAGTTTGGCAGGAGGGGAGCAAGAGACCCAGTACTTC.